The next 19 T cell receptor beta chains were all read from a single sample in a study of chemoradiotherapy in HPV16-positive cancers. Generated by immunoSEQ multiplex PCR, the TCRdb table keeps only in-frame clones and is missing some. This sample has some 19,000 clones, with around 87% found just once. The sequences come from blood, collected from a patient who underwent chemoradiotherapy. These receptors were obtained from a human donor with HPV-associated anogenital cancer.

The rearrangement links TRBV13 to TRBJ2-1; D unclear. V dropped 6 bases and J dropped 8 bases, with 11 bases sitting between them. The CDR3 totals 12 residues. Germline V gene data show CDR1 as PRHDT and CDR2 as FYEKMQ (reference sequence). Written as DNA, the CDR3 is TGTGCCAGCAGGGACCTCGGCCATGAGCAGTTCTTC. Residues: CASRDLGHEQFF. The variable domain in full, completed from reference TRBV13 and TRBJ2-1, reads AAGVIQSPRHLIKEKRETATLKCYPIPRHDTVYWYQQGPGQDPQFLISFYEKMQSDKGSIPDRFSAQQFSDYHSELNMSSLELGDSALYFCASRDLGHEQFFGPGTRLTVL.

The rearrangement uses TRBV2 and TRBJ2-1; D call uncertain. This CDR3 has 10 amino acids. CDR1 SNHLY and CDR2 FYNNEI come from the germline V gene. Trimming pared 6 bases from V and 7 bases from J, leaving 4 bases between. This CDR3 is CASRRNEQFF. The CDR3 region has the DNA TGTGCCAGCAGGAGGAATGAGCAGTTCTTC. The full variable domain, its missing parts supplied by reference TRBV2 and TRBJ2-1, is EPEVTQTPSHQVTQMGQEVILRCVPISNHLYFYWYRQILGQKVEFLVSFYNNEISEKSEIFDDQFSVERPDGSNFTLKIRSTKLEDSAMYFCASRRNEQFFGPGTRLTVL.

This clone occurred once. The genes are TRBV6-5 and TRBJ1-2, with 8 nucleotides matching TRBD1. The CDR3 loop spans 14 amino acids. The germline V gene has CDR1 MNHEY and CDR2 SVGAGI. The ends lost 5 bases at V and 6 bases at J; junction bases unmatched: 8. The CDR3 bases are TGTGCCAGCAGTGCCCGGCGCAGGGGGCATGGCTACACCTTC. It is translated as CASSARRRGHGYTF.

This rearrangement joins TRBV7-2 to TRBJ2-5; 11 nucleotides line up with TRBD2. CDR1 SGHTA and CDR2 FQGNSA come from the germline V gene. The CDR3 sequence is 16 residues long. V dropped 5 bases and J dropped 7; count of bases not matched to a gene: 12. Written as DNA, the CDR3 is TGTGCCAGCAGCAAGACTAGCGGGATACATGCAGGGACCCAGTACTTC. Translating gives CASSKTSGIHAGTQYF.

The V call is TRBV7-8, the J call TRBJ1-1, with D tentatively TRBD1 (6 bases). The CDR3 consists of 14 residues. V lost 5 bases, J lost 1 base, and 11 bases lay in between. Germline lookup yields CDR1 SGHVS and CDR2 FQNEAQ. The CDR3 nucleotides read TGTGCCAGCAGCGAAGGGACACGGAACACTGAAGCTTTCTTT. It translates to CASSEGTRNTEAFF.

The table lists this clone with a count of one. The gene calls are TRBV19 and TRBJ2-2, with TRBD1 identical over 11 bases. CDR3 length equals 13 residues. Germline V gene lookup returns CDR1 LNHDA and CDR2 SQIVND (reference sequence). The V and J ends lost 10 bases and 6 bases, in that order; junction bases with no gene match: 4. DNA for the CDR3: TGTGCCACCCGGACAGGGGGCGCCGGGGAGCTGTTTTTT. Amino acid sequence: CATRTGGAGELFF.

This chain connects TRBV14 to TRBJ2-1; tentatively, D is TRBD2 (6 bases). Germline V gene data show CDR1 as SGHDN and CDR2 as FVKESK. The CDR3 extends over 14 amino acids. Trimming shortened V by 8 bases and J by 6 bases, and 17 bases separated the two germline ends. CDR3 DNA: TGTGCCAGCCTTACACTAGCTCAAGGCAATGAGCAGTTCTTC. Its protein is CASLTLAQGNEQFF.

This chain connects TRBV9 to TRBJ2-2, with TRBD2 identical over 7 bases. The V and J ends lost 5 bases and 5 bases, in that order; junction bases with no gene match: 9. The CDR3 extends over 15 amino acids. Per germline, CDR1 SGDLS and CDR2 YYNGEE. CDR3 sequence reads: CASRKGGPGTGELFF. The DNA of the CDR3 is TGTGCCAGCAGAAAGGGAGGGCCCGGAACCGGGGAGCTGTTTTTT.

The chain couples TRBV7-5 to TRBJ1-5. TRBV7-5 is an annotated pseudogene. CDR3 size: 11 residues. CDR3 in amino acids: CARRDLEPQHF. The CDR3 DNA sequence: TGTGCCAGAAGGGATTTAGAGCCCCAGCATTTT.

The chain combines TRBV7-2 with TRBJ2-3; no definite D call. Trimming removed 7 bases at V and 4 bases at J, with 15 bases between. The CDR3 has 14 amino acids. From germline, CDR1 is SGHTA and CDR2 FQGNSA. The CDR3 DNA sequence: TGTGCCAGCACTAACTGGGGTCCCCCAGATACGCAGTATTTT. Its protein is CASTNWGPPDTQYF.

CDR3 nucleotide sequence: TGTGCCAGTAGTATAGATCAGGTCATGAACACTGAAGCTTTCTTT. This translates into CASSIDQVMNTEAFF. This chain joins TRBV19 and TRBJ1-1; no definite D call. The CDR3 covers 15 residues. With 0 bases removed from V and 0 bases from J, the gap between germline ends came to 8 bases. Germline assignment: CDR1 LNHDA and CDR2 SQIVND (reference sequence).

The chain joins TRBV7-9 to TRBJ1-2; D is unresolved. V lost 5 bases, J lost 6 bases, and 16 bases lay in between. Looked up from germline, CDR1 is SEHNR and CDR2 is FQNEAQ (reference sequence). This CDR3 region has 14 residues. The CDR3 region has the DNA TGTGCCAGCAGCCCCCTCGGTCCCCTCGATGGCTACACCTTC. This sequence encodes CASSPLGPLDGYTF.

This chain links TRBV5-6 with TRBJ1-4; 8 nucleotides line up with TRBD1. Trimming took 0 bases from V and 4 from J; bases not matched to a gene: 5. From germline, CDR1 is SGHDT and CDR2 YYEEEE. The CDR3 sequence is 16 residues long. In DNA, the CDR3 is TGTGCCAGCAGCTTGGTAATGACAGGGGTTAATGAAAAACTGTTTTTT. It codes for CASSLVMTGVNEKLFF.

J is TRBJ2-1 and V is TRBV27; 7 bases align to TRBD2. CDR1 MNHEY and CDR2 SMNVEV come from the germline V gene (reference sequence). Losses at the gene ends were 6 bases for V and 4 bases for J; bases not matched to a gene: 6. CDR3 length equals 14 residues. The CDR3, as DNA: TGTGCCAGCAGACAAGAGCGGGATTACAATGAGCAGTTCTTC. This encodes CASRQERDYNEQFF.

The sample holds a few counts of this clone. The rearrangement uses TRBV6-5 and TRBJ2-3; 8 nucleotides line up with TRBD2. CDR1 is MNHEY, CDR2 SVGAGI, per germline. V trimming: 7 bases; J trimming: 5 bases; junction bases outside the gene matches: 8. The CDR3 covers 14 residues. In DNA form, the CDR3 reads TGTGCCAGCAAGACGGGAGGGCGGGGAGATACGCAGTATTTT. Its translation is CASKTGGRGDTQYF.

This chain connects TRBV27 to TRBJ2-1; 12 bases are shared with TRBD2. The CDR3 length is 16 residues. The V segment lost 3 bases and the J segment 14 bases; nucleotides outside the gene matches: 14. The germline V gene encodes CDR1 MNHEY and CDR2 SMNVEV (reference sequence). The CDR3 reads CASSLEGTSGPSKEFF. The CDR3 bases are TGTGCCAGCAGTTTGGAGGGGACTAGCGGGCCTTCGAAGGAGTTCTTC.

The V and J genes are TRBV7-9 and TRBJ1-1; 9 bases agree with TRBD1. The CDR3 runs to 18 residues. The V gene's germline CDR1 is SEHNR and CDR2 FQNEAQ (reference sequence). With 1 base clipped from V and 0 bases from J, the junction kept 9 bases outside the gene matches. Here the CDR3 reads CASSLVRTGAGVNTEAFF. The CDR3 DNA reads as TGTGCCAGCAGCTTAGTACGGACAGGGGCGGGGGTGAACACTGAAGCTTTCTTT.

This sequence joins TRBV5-1 and TRBJ1-4; no clear D. The V end was cut by 2 bases, the J end by 7 bases, with 9 bases between. This CDR3 contains 13 residues. Per the germline V gene, CDR1 is SGHRS and CDR2 is YFSETQ. The CDR3: CASSLLTPEKLFF. DNA of the CDR3: TGCGCCAGCAGCTTACTGACCCCTGAAAAACTGTTTTTT. The variable domain in full, with the rest retrieved from reference TRBV5-1 and TRBJ1-4, is KAGVTQTPRYLIKTRGQQVTLSCSPISGHRSVSWYQQTPGQGLQFLFEYFSETQRNKGNFPGRFSGRQFSNSRSEMNVSTLELGDSALYLCASSLLTPEKLFFGSGTQLSVL.

The chain carries TRBV19 and TRBJ2-1; 13 nucleotides agree with TRBD2. Trimming at V came to 0 bases and at J to 6 bases, leaving 8 bases not matched to a gene. Per the germline V gene, CDR1 is LNHDA and CDR2 is SQIVND (reference sequence). The CDR3 is made up of 18 amino acids. This chain's CDR3 is CASSIDAPGLAGSNEQFF. The CDR3 DNA reads as TGTGCCAGTAGTATAGATGCCCCGGGACTAGCGGGGAGCAATGAGCAGTTCTTC.